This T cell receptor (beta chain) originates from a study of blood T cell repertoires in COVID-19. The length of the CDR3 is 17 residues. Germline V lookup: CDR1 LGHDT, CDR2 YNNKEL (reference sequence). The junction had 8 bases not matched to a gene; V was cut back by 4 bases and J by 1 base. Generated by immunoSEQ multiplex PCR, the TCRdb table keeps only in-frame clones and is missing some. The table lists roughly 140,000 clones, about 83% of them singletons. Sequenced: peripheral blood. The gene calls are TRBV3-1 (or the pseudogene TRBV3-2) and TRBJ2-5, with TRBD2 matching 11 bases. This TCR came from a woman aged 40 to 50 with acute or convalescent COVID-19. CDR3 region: CASSPLRLAGRQETQYF. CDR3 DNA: TGTGCCAGCAGCCCATTAAGACTAGCGGGACGCCAAGAGACCCAGTACTTC.